The rows below give T cell receptor beta chains drawn from one sample of a study of CD8 T cells in ankylosing spondylitis. MiXCR was run by TCRdb on the 5' RACE reads, yielding one entry per CDR3 protein. The sample consists of about 390,000 distinct CDR3 sequences, under 25% of them appearing once. The sample comprised blood, either unsorted or a sorted T cell fraction (not recorded which). The receptors originated from a male donor with ankylosing spondylitis. Both conserved end residues are part of each CDR3. The D gene is left open where the match is weak. Some rows mark clone size as missing; the rest say once, few, many or name a class of expanded clone.

J gene,D gene,V gene,clone size,CDR3 DNA,CDR3 protein
TRBJ2-2,.,TRBV2,few,TGTGCCAGCAGTGAAGCGCTTCGCACCGGGGAGCTGTTTTTT,CASSEALRTGELFF
TRBJ2-1,.,TRBV11-2,.,TGTGCCAGCAGCTTAGATGTTGGGGATGAGCAGTTCTTC,CASSLDVGDEQFF
TRBJ2-1,TRBD1,TRBV5-1,.,TGCGCCAGCAGCTTGGGGCCCGGACAGGGTCACGGTGAGCAGTTCTTC,CASSLGPGQGHGEQFF
TRBJ2-1,.,TRBV29-1,many,TGCAGCGCTGGGGGCGGTGCGAATGAGCAGTTCTTC,CSAGGGANEQFF
TRBJ2-1,.,TRBV20-1,many,TGCAGTGCTAGAGATGGGAACTCCTACAATGAGCAGTTCTTC,CSARDGNSYNEQFF
TRBJ1-5,.,TRBV7-8,few,TGTGCCAGCAGCTTGGCTCCGACCAGCCGAAGCAATCAGCCCCAGCATTTT,CASSLAPTSRSNQPQHF
TRBJ2-3,.,TRBV6-5,.,TGTGCCAGCAGTTACTCGCTGCGGGACAACACAGATACGCAGTATTTT,CASSYSLRDNTDTQYF
TRBJ2-1,TRBD1,TRBV7-9,few,TGTGCCAGCAGCTTAAGACAGGGGCATGAGCAGTTCTTC,CASSLRQGHEQFF
TRBJ2-1,TRBD1,TRBV5-1,.,TGTGCCAGCAGTCCTGGACAGGGAAATTACAATGAGCAGTTCTTC,CASSPGQGNYNEQFF
TRBJ2-2,.,TRBV10-1,many,TGCGCCAGCAGCCAAAGTTCCACCGGGGAGCTGTTTTTT,CASSQSSTGELFF
TRBJ1-1,.,TRBV7-8,few,TGTGCCAGCAGCTTAGCCAGAGTGAACACTGAAGCTTTCTTT,CASSLARVNTEAFF
TRBJ2-2,.,TRBV7-8,.,TGTGCCAGCAGCTTAGACCCCACCGGGGAGCTGTTTTTT,CASSLDPTGELFF
TRBJ2-5,TRBD1,TRBV20-1,.,TGCAGTGCTGCGACAGGGCAAGAGACCCAGTACTTC,CSAATGQETQYF
TRBJ2-7,TRBD1,TRBV28,few,TGTGCCAGCAGTTTAATGGGACAGGTTGCCAAATACGAGCAGTACTTC,CASSLMGQVAKYEQYF
TRBJ1-3,.,TRBV12-3/TRBV12-4,few,TGTGCCAGCACCATCCACCTCACCTCTGGAAACACCATATATTTT,CASTIHLTSGNTIYF
TRBJ2-3,TRBD2,TRBV28,.,TGTGCCAGCAGTCTCTGGACTAGTAATACGCAGTATTTT,CASSLWTSNTQYF
TRBJ2-3,TRBD2,TRBV3-1,.,TGTGCCAGCAGCCAAGGGCTCCCGGCGGGAGTGGATACGCAGTATTTT,CASSQGLPAGVDTQYF
TRBJ2-5,TRBD1,TRBV28,.,TGTGCCAGCAGTTTAGCGGACAGGGGGACCCAGTACTTC,CASSLADRGTQYF
TRBJ2-5,TRBD1,TRBV11-3,.,TGTGCCAGCAGCTCCAGGACAGGGCATGGAGAGACCCAGTACTTC,CASSSRTGHGETQYF
TRBJ2-1,TRBD1,TRBV7-2,few,TGTGCCAGCAGCCCCCGAGGGTGGGGACAGGGCAACAATGAGCAGTTCTTC,CASSPRGWGQGNNEQFF
TRBJ2-1,TRBD2,TRBV15,many,TGTGCCACCAGCAGAGATCCCGACCTAGCGGGAGCAAATGAGCAGTTCTTC,CATSRDPDLAGANEQFF
TRBJ2-1,TRBD2,TRBV18,many,TGTGCCAGCAGTCCCAGGACTAGCGGGAGCTCCTACAATGAGCAGTTCTTC,CASSPRTSGSSYNEQFF
TRBJ2-7,.,TRBV12-3/TRBV12-4,few,TGTGCCAGCAGTTGGGTCATATCCTACGAGCAGTACTTC,CASSWVISYEQYF
TRBJ1-6,.,TRBV7-9,.,TGTGCCAGCAGCCAGGGACTTATGTCACCCCTCCACTTT,CASSQGLMSPLHF
TRBJ2-1,.,TRBV7-8,.,TGTGCCAGCAGCTCGGTGTGGGAGCAGTTCTTC,CASSSVWEQFF
TRBJ2-7,TRBD2,TRBV10-3,few,TGTGCCATCAGAGGGACTAGCGGGACCCCCTTCCAGGGGGAGCAGTACTTC,CAIRGTSGTPFQGEQYF
TRBJ2-3,.,TRBV4-2,.,TGTGCCAGCAGCCAAGACCCTGGCCCGGGCACAGATACGCAGTATTTT,CASSQDPGPGTDTQYF
TRBJ2-7,.,TRBV7-2,.,TGTGCCAGCAGCCCCCAAAACTACGAGCAGTACTTC,CASSPQNYEQYF
TRBJ1-2,TRBD1,TRBV6-5,few,TGTGCCAGCAGTAACCAAAGGACAGGGGGCAGTTATGGCTACACCTTC,CASSNQRTGGSYGYTF
TRBJ2-5,TRBD2,TRBV9,few,TGTGCCAGCACCCCCGTCGGGAGGCCTCAGGAGACCCAGTACTTC,CASTPVGRPQETQYF
TRBJ1-6,.,TRBV6-5,.,TGTGCCAGCAGTTACTCCGGGCAGGGCTATTCACCCCTCCACTTT,CASSYSGQGYSPLHF
TRBJ1-1,.,TRBV5-1,few,TGCGCCAGCAGCTTGGAGTGGGGCGGGAACACTGAAGCTTTCTTT,CASSLEWGGNTEAFF
TRBJ2-1,TRBD2,TRBV11-1,.,TGTGCCAGCAGCCTTGACCGGGAGGCTTACAATGAGCAGTTCTTC,CASSLDREAYNEQFF
TRBJ2-2,TRBD2,TRBV5-1,few,TGCGCCAGCAGCCTGGGACTAGCGGGCTCTCTTACCGGGGAGCTGTTTTTT,CASSLGLAGSLTGELFF
TRBJ2-1,TRBD2,TRBV20-1,.,TGCAGTGCCCCCCGACGGCTAGCGGGAGGGCGGGAGAGCTCCTACAATGAGCAGTTCTTC,CSAPRRLAGGRESSYNEQFF
TRBJ2-5,.,TRBV4-1,.,TGCGCCAGCAGCCAAGATGGGGTGGGGGAGACCCAGTACTTC,CASSQDGVGETQYF
TRBJ2-3,.,TRBV20-1,few,TGCAGTGCCAGGTTTGGGGGCACAGATACGCAGTATTTT,CSARFGGTDTQYF
TRBJ1-4,.,TRBV5-1,.,TGCGCCAGCAGCAGGGGGACGCTGGATTTT,CASSRGTLDF
TRBJ1-2,.,TRBV6-5,.,TGTGCCAGCAGTTACTCGAGGACAAGGAATGGCTACACCTTC,CASSYSRTRNGYTF
TRBJ2-7,.,TRBV28,.,TGTGCCAGCAGGGGGGGACTCCGTACCGAGCAGTACTTC,CASRGGLRTEQYF
TRBJ2-5,.,TRBV29-1,few,TGCAGCGGGGGGGACGGTCAAGAGACCCAGTACTTC,CSGGDGQETQYF